This TCR beta chain was retrieved from a study of T-cell memory formation after mild COVID-19. Study-wide results and caveats: Clones that contracted from day 15 to 85 had balanced CD4/CD8; later expanders were CD4+ biased.

Germline CDR1 reads MDHEN; CDR2 reads SYDVKM. This CDR3 region has 15 residues. Trimming stripped 4 bases from V and 2 bases from J, with 14 bases between. Notes on this clonotype: Antigen unknown.

In TCRdb, the 5' RACE reads were re-called with MiXCR into one record per CDR3 protein. The sample yields about 180,000 distinct CDR3 sequences, less than 20% seen once. The receptor was isolated from a man between 18 and 29 years old who had mild COVID-19 (a few samples of this study predate the infection). Cell type and time point are not known. The chain combines TRBV28 with TRBJ1-1; no firm D call. The sample comprised PBMCs or a T cell subset sorted from them (not recorded which). Here the CDR3 reads CASSSRVSSNTEAFF. CDR3 coding DNA: TGTGCCAGCAGTTCTAGGGTCTCAAGCAACACTGAAGCTTTCTTT.